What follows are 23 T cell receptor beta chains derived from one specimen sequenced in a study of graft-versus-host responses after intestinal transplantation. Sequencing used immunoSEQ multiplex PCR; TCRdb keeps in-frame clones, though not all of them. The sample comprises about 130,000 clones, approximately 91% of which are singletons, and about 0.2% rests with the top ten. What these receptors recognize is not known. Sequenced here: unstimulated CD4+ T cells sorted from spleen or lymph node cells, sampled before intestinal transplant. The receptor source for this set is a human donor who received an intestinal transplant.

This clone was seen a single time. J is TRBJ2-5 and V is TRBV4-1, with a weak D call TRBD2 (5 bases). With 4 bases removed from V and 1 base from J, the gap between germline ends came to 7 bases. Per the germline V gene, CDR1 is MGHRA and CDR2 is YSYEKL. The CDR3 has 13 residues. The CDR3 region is CASSPGIQETQYF. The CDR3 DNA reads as TGCGCCAGCAGCCCGGGGATCCAAGAGACCCAGTACTTC.

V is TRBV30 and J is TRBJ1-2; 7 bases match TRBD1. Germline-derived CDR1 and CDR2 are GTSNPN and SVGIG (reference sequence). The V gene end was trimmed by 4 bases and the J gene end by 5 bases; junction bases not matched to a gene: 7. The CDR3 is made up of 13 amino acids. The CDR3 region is CAWTPDRVYGYTF. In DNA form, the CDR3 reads TGTGCCTGGACCCCTGACAGGGTATATGGCTACACCTTC.

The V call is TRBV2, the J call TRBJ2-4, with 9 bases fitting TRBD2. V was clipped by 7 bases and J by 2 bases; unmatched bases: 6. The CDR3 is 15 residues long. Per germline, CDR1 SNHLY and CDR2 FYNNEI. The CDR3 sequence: CASNRREGPKNIQYF. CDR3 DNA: TGTGCCAGCAATCGGCGGGAGGGGCCCAAAAACATTCAGTACTTC.

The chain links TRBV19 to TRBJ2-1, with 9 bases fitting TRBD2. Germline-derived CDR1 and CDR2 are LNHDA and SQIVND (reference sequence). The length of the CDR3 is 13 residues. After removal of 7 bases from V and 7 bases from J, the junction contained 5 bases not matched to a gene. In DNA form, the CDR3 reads TGTGCCAGTAATCCGACTAGCGGTAATGAGCAGTTCTTC. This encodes CASNPTSGNEQFF.

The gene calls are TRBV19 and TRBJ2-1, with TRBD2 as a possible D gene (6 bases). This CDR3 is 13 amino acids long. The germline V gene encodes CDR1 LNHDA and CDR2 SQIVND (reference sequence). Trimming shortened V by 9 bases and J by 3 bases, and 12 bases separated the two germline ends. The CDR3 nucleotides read TGTGCCAGCCACCGAGCGGGCTACAATGAGCAGTTCTTC. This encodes CASHRAGYNEQFF.

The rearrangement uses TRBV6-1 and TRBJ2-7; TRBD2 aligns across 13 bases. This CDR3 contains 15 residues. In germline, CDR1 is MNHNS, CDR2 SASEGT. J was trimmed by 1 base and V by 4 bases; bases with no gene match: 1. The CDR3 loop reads CASSATSGRSYEQYF. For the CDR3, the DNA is TGTGCCAGCAGTGCGACTAGCGGGAGGTCCTACGAGCAGTACTTC.

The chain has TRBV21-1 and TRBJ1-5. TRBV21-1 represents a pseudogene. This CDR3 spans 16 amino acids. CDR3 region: CASSDPTAGCNQPQHF. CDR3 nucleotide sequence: TGTGCCAGCAGCGACCCAACGGCGGGGTGCAATCAGCCCCAGCATTTT.

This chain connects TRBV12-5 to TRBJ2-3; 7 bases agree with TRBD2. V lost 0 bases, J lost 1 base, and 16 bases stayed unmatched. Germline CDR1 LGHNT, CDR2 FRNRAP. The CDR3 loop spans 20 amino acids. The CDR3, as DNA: TGTGCTAGTGGTTTGGTCTTAGGACTAGGGGAAGAAATGGGCACAGATACGCAGTATTTT. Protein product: CASGLVLGLGEEMGTDTQYF.

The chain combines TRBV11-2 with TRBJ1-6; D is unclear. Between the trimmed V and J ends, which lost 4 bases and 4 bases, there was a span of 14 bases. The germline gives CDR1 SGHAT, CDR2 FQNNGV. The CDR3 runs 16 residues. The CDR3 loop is CASSSPFSGYNSPLHF. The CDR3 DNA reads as TGTGCCAGCAGCTCGCCCTTCTCCGGGTATAATTCACCCCTCCACTTT.

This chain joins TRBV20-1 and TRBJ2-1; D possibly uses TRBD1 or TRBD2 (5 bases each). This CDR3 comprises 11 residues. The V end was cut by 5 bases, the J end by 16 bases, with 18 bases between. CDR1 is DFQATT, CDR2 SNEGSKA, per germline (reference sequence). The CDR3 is CSAPSGTESFF. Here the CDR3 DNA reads TGCAGTGCTCCATCCGGGACCGAAAGCTTCTTC.

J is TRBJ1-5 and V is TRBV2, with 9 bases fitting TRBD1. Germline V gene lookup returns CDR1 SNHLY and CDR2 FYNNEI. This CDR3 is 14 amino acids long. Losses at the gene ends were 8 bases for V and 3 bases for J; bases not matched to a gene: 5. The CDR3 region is CASSGTGTNQPQHF. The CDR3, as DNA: TGTGCCAGCTCCGGGACAGGGACCAATCAGCCCCAGCATTTT.

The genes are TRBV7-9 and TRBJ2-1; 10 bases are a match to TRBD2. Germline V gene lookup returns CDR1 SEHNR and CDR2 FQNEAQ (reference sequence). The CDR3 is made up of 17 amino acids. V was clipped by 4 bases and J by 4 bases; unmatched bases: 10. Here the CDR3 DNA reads TGTGCCAGCAGCTCGTTGGGTAGCGGGAGGAGATACAATGAGCAGTTCTTC. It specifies CASSSLGSGRRYNEQFF.

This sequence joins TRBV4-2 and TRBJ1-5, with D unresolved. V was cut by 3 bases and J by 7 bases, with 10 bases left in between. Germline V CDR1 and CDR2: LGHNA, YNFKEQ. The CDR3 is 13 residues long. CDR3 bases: TGTGCCAGCAGCCACCCCGAGGGCCAGCCCCAGCATTTT. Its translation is CASSHPEGQPQHF.

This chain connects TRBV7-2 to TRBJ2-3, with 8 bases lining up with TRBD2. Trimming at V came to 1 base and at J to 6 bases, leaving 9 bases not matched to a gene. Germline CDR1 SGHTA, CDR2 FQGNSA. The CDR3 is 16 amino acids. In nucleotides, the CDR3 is TGTGCCAGCAGCTTAGTGGGGCGGGAGGTCTGGGATACGCAGTATTTT. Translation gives CASSLVGREVWDTQYF.

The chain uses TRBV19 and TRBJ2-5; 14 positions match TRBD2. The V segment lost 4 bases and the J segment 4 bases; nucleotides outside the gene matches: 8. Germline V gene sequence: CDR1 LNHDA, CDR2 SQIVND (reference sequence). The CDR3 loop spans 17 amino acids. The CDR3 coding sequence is TGTGCCAGTAGTACCCCGGGACTAGCGGGAGAATTAGAGACCCAGTACTTC. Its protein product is CASSTPGLAGELETQYF.

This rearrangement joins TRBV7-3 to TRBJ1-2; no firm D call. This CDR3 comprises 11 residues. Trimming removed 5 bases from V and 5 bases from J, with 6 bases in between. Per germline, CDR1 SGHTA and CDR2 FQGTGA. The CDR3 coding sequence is TGTGCCAGCAGCCGCCTGTATGGCTACACCTTC. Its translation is CASSRLYGYTF.

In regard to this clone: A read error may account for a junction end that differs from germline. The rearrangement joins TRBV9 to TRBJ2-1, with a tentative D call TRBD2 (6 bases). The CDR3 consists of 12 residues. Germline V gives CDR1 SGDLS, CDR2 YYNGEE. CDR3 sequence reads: CASNVAESEQFF. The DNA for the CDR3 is TGTGCCAGCAACGTAGCGGAATCTGAGCAGTTCTTC.

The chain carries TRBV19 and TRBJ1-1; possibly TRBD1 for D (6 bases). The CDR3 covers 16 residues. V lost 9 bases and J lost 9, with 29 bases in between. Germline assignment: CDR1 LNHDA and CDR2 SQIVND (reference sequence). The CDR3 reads CASISPYNLGAPKAFF. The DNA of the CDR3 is TGTGCCAGCATTTCACCGTATAACTTGGGGGCTCCGAAAGCTTTCTTT.

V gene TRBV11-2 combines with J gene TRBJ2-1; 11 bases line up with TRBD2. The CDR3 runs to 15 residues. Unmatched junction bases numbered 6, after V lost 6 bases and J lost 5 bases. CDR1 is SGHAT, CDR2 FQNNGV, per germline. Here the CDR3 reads CASRRTSGSNNEQFF. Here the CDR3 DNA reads TGTGCCAGCAGACGTACTAGCGGGAGTAACAATGAGCAGTTCTTC. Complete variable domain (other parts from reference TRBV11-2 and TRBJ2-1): EAGVAQSPRYKIIEKRQSVAFWCNPISGHATLYWYQQILGQGPKLLIQFQNNGVVDDSQLPKDRFSAERLKGVDSTLKIQPAKLEDSAVYLCASRRTSGSNNEQFFGPGTRLTVL.

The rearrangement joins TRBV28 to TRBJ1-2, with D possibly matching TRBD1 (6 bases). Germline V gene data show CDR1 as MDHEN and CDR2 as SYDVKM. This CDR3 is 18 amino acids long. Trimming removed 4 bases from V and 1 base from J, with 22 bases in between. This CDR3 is CASSSLRGGRKLNYGYTF. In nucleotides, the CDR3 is TGTGCCAGCAGTTCTCTGCGAGGGGGACGGAAACTTAACTATGGCTACACCTTC.

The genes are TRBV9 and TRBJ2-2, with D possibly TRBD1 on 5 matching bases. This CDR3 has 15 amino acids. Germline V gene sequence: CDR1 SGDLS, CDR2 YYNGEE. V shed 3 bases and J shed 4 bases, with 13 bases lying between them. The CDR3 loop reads CASSAHRLSTGELFF. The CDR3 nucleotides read TGTGCCAGCAGCGCCCACAGGTTGAGCACCGGGGAGCTGTTTTTT.

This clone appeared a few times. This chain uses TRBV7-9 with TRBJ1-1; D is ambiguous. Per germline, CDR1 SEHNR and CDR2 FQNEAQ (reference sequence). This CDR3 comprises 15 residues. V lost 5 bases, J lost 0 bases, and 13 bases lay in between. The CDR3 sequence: CASSRSGGMNTEAFF. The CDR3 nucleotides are TGTGCCAGCAGCCGGTCTGGAGGGATGAACACTGAAGCTTTCTTT. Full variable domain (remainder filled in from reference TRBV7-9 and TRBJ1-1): DTGVSQNPRHKITKRGQNVTFRCDPISEHNRLYWYRQTLGQGPEFLTYFQNEAQLEKSRLLSDRFSAERPKGSFSTLEIQRTEQGDSAMYLCASSRSGGMNTEAFFGQGTRLTVV.

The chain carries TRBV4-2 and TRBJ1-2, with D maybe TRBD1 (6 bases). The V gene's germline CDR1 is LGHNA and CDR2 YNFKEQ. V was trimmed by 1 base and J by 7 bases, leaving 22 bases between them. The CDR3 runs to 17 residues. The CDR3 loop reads CASSQGISGARVGGYTF. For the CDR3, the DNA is TGTGCCAGCAGCCAAGGCATTTCGGGGGCGAGGGTAGGTGGCTACACCTTC.